Listed below are T cell receptor beta chains from one sample, sequenced in a study of monozygotic twins with inflammatory bowel disease. Each CDR3 protein gets one entry in TCRdb, which reprocessed the 5' RACE reads and gives no DNA. The sample yields 420,000 or so distinct CDR3 sequences, of which the top ten take up 2% to 2.5%. The sample was blood. These TCRs come from a human donor with ulcerative colitis or Crohn's disease, or a healthy co-twin of an affected twin (not recorded which). Both conserved end residues are part of each CDR3.

>TRBV7-9|TRBJ1-1
CALSRVILNNRNTEAFF
>TRBV18|TRBJ2-7
CASSPAGRLYEQYF
>TRBV7-9|TRBJ2-7
CASSLGSALLSSYEQYF
>TRBV6-1|TRBJ1-4
CASSDQRSRSEKLFF
>TRBV24-1|TRBJ2-1
CATSRAGGSYNEQFF
>TRBV6-2/TRBV6-3|TRBJ1-5
CASSQGSQPQHF
>TRBV5-1|TRBJ2-7
CASVETTGGSYEQYF
>TRBV10-3|TRBJ1-4
CAISESPQEKLFF
>TRBV12-3/TRBV12-4|TRBJ2-7
CASGFAGSGKYEQYF
>TRBV5-1|TRBJ2-1
CASSATGTGNHYNEQFF
>TRBV7-9|TRBJ2-5
CASSPGTTVSETQYF
>TRBV5-1|TRBJ2-1
CASSPPSGYFF
>TRBV6-5|TRBJ1-1
CAISAGTNTEAFF
>TRBV28|TRBJ2-7
CASSLNPLTYEQYF
>TRBV5-1|TRBJ2-6
CASSRDSPSEGVLTF
>TRBV2|TRBJ1-4
CASSDRQGNEKLFF
>TRBV25-1|TRBJ2-1
CASSALGGDYYNEQFF
>TRBV7-2|TRBJ2-7
CASSLANGQGFLQYF
>TRBV28|TRBJ2-7
CASVKNFRDISYEQYF
>TRBV28|TRBJ2-1
CASSSGLTWNNEQFF
>TRBV25-1|TRBJ2-5
CASSDVLAETQYF
>TRBV9|TRBJ1-1
CASSDAQNTEAFF
>TRBV6-1|TRBJ2-4
CASSPGTGENIQYF
>TRBV20-1|TRBJ2-1
CSAQDRSSYNEQFF
>TRBV7-9|TRBJ1-1
CASTRDRNTEAFF
>TRBV5-1|TRBJ2-2
CASSFAGASNTGELFF
>TRBV28|TRBJ1-5
CASSSIVYSNQPQHF
>TRBV10-3|TRBJ1-5
CAISEGTVGVQPQHF
>TRBV27|TRBJ2-4
CASSSGTGNENIQYF
>TRBV19|TRBJ2-5
CASKPQGAETQYF
>TRBV6-5|TRBJ1-1
CASSHGTGNTEAFF
>TRBV7-9|TRBJ2-5
CASSPGGTQETQYF
>TRBV7-9|TRBJ2-1
CASSSQSGTIGDEQFF
>TRBV7-9|TRBJ1-1
CASSPRGRFEAFF
>TRBV3-1|TRBJ2-6
CASSPPGGSGANVLTF
>TRBV10-3|TRBJ2-3
CATKSQGRVAADTQYF
>TRBV29-1|TRBJ2-1
CSVNRLGTSGKGEQFF
>TRBV10-3|TRBJ1-3
CAISGQGGGNTIYF
>TRBV27|TRBJ2-7
CASTQGIGIYEQYF
>TRBV20-1|TRBJ2-4
CSAREGAINIQYF
>TRBV6-1|TRBJ2-3
CASSGLPTGVRDTQYF
>TRBV20-1|TRBJ2-7
CSARRVGGQGFRDEQYF
>TRBV5-4|TRBJ2-7
CASSLEGFEQYF
>TRBV4-1|TRBJ2-7
CASSQGTSNFHEQYF
>TRBV12-3/TRBV12-4|TRBJ1-4
CASSFTPKTNEKLFF